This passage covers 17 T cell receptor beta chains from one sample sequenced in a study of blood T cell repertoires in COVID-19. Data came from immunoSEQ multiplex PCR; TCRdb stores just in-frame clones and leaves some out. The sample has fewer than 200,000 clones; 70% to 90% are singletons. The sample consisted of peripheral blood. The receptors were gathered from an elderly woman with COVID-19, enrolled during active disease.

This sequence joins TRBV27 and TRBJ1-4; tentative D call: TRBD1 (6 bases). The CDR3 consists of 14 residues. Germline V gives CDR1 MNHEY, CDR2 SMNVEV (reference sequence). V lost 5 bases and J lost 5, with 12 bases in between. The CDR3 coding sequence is TGTGCCAGCAGTCCGCGGACAGTCAATGAAAAACTGTTTTTT. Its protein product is CASSPRTVNEKLFF.

The CDR3 sequence is CATSRPGGTSGGFRGWKQYF. CDR3 nucleotides: TGTGCCACCAGCCGACCTGGAGGGACTAGCGGGGGTTTTCGTGGCTGGAAGCAGTATTTT. The chain is built from TRBV15 and TRBJ2-3; 14 positions match TRBD2. V dropped 5 bases and J dropped 11; count of bases not matched to a gene: 24. The CDR3 sequence is 20 residues long. Germline CDR1 LNHNV, CDR2 YYDKDF (reference sequence).

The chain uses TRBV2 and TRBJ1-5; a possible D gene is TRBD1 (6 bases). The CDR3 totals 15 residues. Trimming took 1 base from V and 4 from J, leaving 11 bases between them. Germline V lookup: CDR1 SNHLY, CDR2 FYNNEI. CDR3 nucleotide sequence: TGTGCCAGCAGTGAAGGGGGAGGGGGGAATCAGCCCCAGCATTTT. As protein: CASSEGGGGNQPQHF.

CDR3 sequence: CASSLGQGGTYNSPLHF. CDR3 coding DNA: TGTGCCAGCAGCTTAGGACAGGGAGGAACCTATAATTCACCCCTCCACTTT. The chain combines TRBV7-6 with TRBJ1-6; 7 nucleotides match TRBD1. Per the germline V gene, CDR1 is SGHVS and CDR2 is FNYEAQ. Losses at the gene ends were 1 base for V and 2 bases for J; bases not matched to a gene: 5. This CDR3 spans 17 amino acids.

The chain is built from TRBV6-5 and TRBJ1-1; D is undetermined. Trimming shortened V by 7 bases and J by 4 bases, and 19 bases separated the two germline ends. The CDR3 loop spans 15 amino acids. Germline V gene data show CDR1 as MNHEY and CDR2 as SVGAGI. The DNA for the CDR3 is TGTGCCAGCAAGTTACGTCAGGAGGCGAGCACTGAAGCTTTCTTT. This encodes CASKLRQEASTEAFF.

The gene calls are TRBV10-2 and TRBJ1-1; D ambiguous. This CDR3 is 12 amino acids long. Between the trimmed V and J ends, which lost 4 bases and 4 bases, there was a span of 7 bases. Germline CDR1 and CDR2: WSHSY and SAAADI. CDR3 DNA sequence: TGCGCCAGCAGTGGCCAGGCCACTGAAGCTTTCTTT. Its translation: CASSGQATEAFF.

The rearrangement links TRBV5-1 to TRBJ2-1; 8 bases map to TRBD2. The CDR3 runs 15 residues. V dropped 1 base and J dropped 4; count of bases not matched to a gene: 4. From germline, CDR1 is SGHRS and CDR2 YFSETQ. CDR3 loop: CASSLNSGEYNEQFF. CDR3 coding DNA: TGCGCCAGCAGCTTGAATAGCGGGGAATACAATGAGCAGTTCTTC.

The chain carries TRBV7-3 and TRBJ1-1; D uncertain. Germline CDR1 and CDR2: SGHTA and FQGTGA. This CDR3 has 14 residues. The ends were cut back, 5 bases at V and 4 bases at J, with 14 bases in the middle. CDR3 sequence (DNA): TGTGCCAGCAGCGCCGGACTAGGCTCCACTGAAGCTTTCTTT. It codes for CASSAGLGSTEAFF.

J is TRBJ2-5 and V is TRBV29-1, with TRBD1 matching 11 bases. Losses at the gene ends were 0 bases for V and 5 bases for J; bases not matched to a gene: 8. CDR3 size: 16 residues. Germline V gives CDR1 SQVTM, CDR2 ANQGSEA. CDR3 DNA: TGCAGCGTTGAAGATTCGGGGACAGGGGGATGGGAGACCCAGTACTTC. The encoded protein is CSVEDSGTGGWETQYF.

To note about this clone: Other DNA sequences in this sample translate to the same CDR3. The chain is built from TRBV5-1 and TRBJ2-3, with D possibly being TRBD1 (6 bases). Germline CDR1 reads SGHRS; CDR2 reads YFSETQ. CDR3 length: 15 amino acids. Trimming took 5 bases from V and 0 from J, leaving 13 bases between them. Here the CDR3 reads CASRIQGPSTDTQYF. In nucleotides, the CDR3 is TGCGCCAGCAGGATACAGGGACCCAGCACAGATACGCAGTATTTT.

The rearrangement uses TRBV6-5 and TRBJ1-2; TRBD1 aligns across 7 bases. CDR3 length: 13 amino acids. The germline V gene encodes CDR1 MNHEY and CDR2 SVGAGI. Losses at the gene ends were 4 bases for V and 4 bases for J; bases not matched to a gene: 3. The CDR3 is CASSSDRSYGYTF. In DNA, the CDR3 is TGTGCCAGCAGTTCGGACAGGAGCTATGGCTACACCTTC.

In DNA form, the CDR3 reads TGTGCCAGCGGGACAGGTTATGGCTACACCTTC. This codes for CASGTGYGYTF. The chain uses TRBV6-5 and TRBJ1-2; 8 bases are shared with TRBD1. The junction had 1 base not matched to a gene; V was cut back by 8 bases and J by 5 bases. Germline values: CDR1 MNHEY, CDR2 SVGAGI. The CDR3 spans 11 residues.

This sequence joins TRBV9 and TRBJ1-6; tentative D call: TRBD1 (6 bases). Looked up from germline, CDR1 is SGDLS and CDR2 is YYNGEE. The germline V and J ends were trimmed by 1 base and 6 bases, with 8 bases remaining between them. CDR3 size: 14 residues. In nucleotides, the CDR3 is TGTGCCAGCAGCGTACAGGGGACTAATTCACCCCTCCACTTT. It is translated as CASSVQGTNSPLHF.

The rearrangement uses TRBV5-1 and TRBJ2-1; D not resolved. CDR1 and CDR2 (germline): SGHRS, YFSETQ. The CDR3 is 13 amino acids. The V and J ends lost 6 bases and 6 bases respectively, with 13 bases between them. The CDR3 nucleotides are TGCGCCAGCACCCCGGTTCTGTCCAATGAGCAGTTCTTC. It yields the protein CASTPVLSNEQFF.

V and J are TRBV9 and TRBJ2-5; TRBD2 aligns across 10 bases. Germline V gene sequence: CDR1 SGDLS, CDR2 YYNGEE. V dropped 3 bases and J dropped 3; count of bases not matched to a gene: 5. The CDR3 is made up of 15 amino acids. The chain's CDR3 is CASSGLAGVEETQYF. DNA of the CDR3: TGTGCCAGCAGCGGTCTAGCGGGAGTTGAAGAGACCCAGTACTTC.

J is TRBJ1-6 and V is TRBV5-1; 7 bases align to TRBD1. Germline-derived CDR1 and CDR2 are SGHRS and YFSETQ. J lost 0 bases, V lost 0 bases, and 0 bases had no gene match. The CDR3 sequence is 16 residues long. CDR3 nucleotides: TGCGCCAGCAGCTTGGAGGGGGCCTCCTATAATTCACCCCTCCACTTT. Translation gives CASSLEGASYNSPLHF.

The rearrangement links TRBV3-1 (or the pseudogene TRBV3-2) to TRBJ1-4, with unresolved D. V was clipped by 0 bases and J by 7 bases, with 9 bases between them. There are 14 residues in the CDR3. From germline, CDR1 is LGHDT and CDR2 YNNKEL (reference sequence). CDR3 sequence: CASSQDAGSEKLFF. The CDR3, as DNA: TGTGCCAGCAGCCAAGATGCAGGAAGTGAAAAACTGTTTTTT.